A single TCR beta chain is shown here with its context. These data come from a study of blood T cell repertoires in COVID-19. Whole-study context: Sources were T cells, B-cell-depleted T cells, or PBMCs; the material itself was cDNA or gDNA.

In the original analysis: From reference gene primer amplification, estimates of nucleated cell counts were derived. Clones were read by immunoSEQ multiplex PCR, and TCRdb kept only the in-frame ones, dropping some. V, J and clone size derive from that table, while D and trimming were established from the DNA sequence. The repertoire has 110,000 to 150,000 clones, under 90% of them found once; the top ten carry about 7.5%. The V gene lost 10 bases and the J gene lost 2 bases, with 16 bases spanning the gap. Germline-derived CDR1 and CDR2 are MNHNY and SVGAGI (reference sequence). The CDR3 loop spans 14 amino acids.

The V call is TRBV6-6, the J call TRBJ2-3, with D perhaps matching TRBD1 (5 bases). The TCR was taken from a human donor in a cohort sampled during active COVID-19. The sample consisted of peripheral blood. CDR3 loop: CATSDSTLTDTQYF. Written as DNA, the CDR3 is TGTGCCACGTCCGACAGTACCCTCACAGATACGCAGTATTTT.